The entry below describes one TCR beta chain. The data were obtained in a study of technical replicates of blood from a few donors. Data came from immunoSEQ multiplex PCR; TCRdb stores just in-frame clones and leaves some out. The sample carries about 83,000 clones, more than 85% recorded once. This CDR3 has 18 amino acids. With V trimmed by 3 bases and J by 2 bases, 14 bases remained unmatched. Germline lookup yields CDR1 SEHNR and CDR2 FQNEAQ (reference sequence). Sequencing was performed on T cells isolated from PBMCs. The chain employs TRBV7-9 and TRBJ2-7; 9 nucleotides agree with TRBD1. This TCR derives from a human donor in good health. The CDR3 DNA is TGTGCCAGCAGCTTTACGGGACAGGGAGGGCTTGGGGCCTACGAGCAGTACTTC. Translation gives CASSFTGQGGLGAYEQYF.